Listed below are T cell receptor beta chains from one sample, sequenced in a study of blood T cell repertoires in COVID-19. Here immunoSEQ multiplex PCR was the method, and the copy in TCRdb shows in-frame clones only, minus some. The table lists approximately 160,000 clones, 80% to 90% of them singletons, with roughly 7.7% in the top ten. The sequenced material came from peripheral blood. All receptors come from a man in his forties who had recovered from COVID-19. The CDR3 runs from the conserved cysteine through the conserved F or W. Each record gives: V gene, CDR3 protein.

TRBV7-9	CASTDRAQETQYF
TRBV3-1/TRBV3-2	CASSQGPRGHEQYF
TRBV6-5	CASTTPGQTHYEQYF
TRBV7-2	CASSTGQGLNQPQHF
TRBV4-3	CASSQERGGQETQYF
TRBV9	CASSALTEGVGGYTF
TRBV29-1	CSLSLTDTQYF
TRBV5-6	CASSPIRGGAWETQYF
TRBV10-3	CAIRGQGSDQPYEQYF
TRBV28	CASGDTSSYEQYF
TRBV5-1	CASSLGTGNTGELFF
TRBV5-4	CASSGGQGYGYTF